This T cell receptor beta chain appears in the sequencing data of a study of blood T cells in healthy people across ages. Germline V lookup: CDR1 SEHNR, CDR2 FQNEAQ (reference sequence). The CDR3 extends over 18 amino acids. V was pared by 4 bases and J by 3 bases, with 13 bases of the junction left unmatched. Alongside a J-beta primer mix, a sample-barcoded 5' primer served in a second PCR lasting 7 to 11 cycles. Each cDNA molecule, via a template-switch adaptor with 12 random nucleotides, was tagged. TCRdb re-analysed the 5' RACE reads in MiXCR, keeping a single row per CDR3 protein. The table includes 630,000 or so distinct CDR3 sequences, under 30% detected once.

V is TRBV7-9 and J is TRBJ2-2, with 8 bases lining up with TRBD1. Source material: blood. The sequence was obtained from a woman at least 80 years old in good health. CDR3 region: CASSSKRQGRLDTGELFF. CDR3 bases: TGTGCCAGCAGCTCCAAACGACAGGGGCGCCTGGACACCGGGGAGCTGTTTTTT. The full variable domain, with the rest looked up from reference TRBV7-9 and TRBJ2-2, is DTGVSQNPRHKITKRGQNVTFRCDPISEHNRLYWYRQTLGQGPEFLTYFQNEAQLEKSRLLSDRFSAERPKGSFSTLEIQRTEQGDSAMYLCASSSKRQGRLDTGELFFGEGSRLTVL.